A selection of T cell receptor beta chains follows, all from one sample in a study of shared T cell receptors in the human thymus. Assay: immunoSEQ multiplex PCR; the TCRdb copy retains only in-frame clones and omits some. This sample has about 540,000 clones; about 80% occur once, and the top ten carry 0.013%. The same specimen was also included in a second study, on human thymus T cells.

The sample taken for sequencing was thymocytes. The receptors here all came from a boy in the first two years of life with a congenital heart defect. The CDR3 runs from the conserved cysteine through the conserved F or W. The D gene is left open where the match is weak. Some rows have no size entry. The others give once, few or many, or a class for an expanded clone.

>TRBV5-6|TRBD2|TRBJ2-3|18|-
CASSRGTSENPSTDTQYF
TGTGCCAGCAGCCGGGGGACTAGCGAAAACCCTAGCACAGATACGCAGTATTTT
>TRBV9|TRBD2|TRBJ2-3|16|once
CASSVRLAGGTDTQYF
TGTGCCAGCAGCGTCAGACTAGCGGGAGGGACAGATACGCAGTATTTT
>TRBV30|-|TRBJ1-5|16|-
CAWSVGQSYSNQPQHF
TGTGCCTGGAGTGTTGGCCAGTCTTATAGCAATCAGCCCCAGCATTTT
>TRBV5-1|TRBD2|TRBJ2-2|16|-
CASSLGTSGNTGELFF
TGCGCCAGCAGCTTGGGGACTAGCGGCAACACCGGGGAGCTGTTTTTT
>TRBV9|TRBD2|TRBJ2-7|15|-
CASSVASGVSYEQYF
TGTGCCAGCAGCGTAGCTAGCGGGGTTTCCTACGAGCAGTACTTC
>TRBV27|TRBD1|TRBJ1-5|16|once
CASSPTGVPSNQPQHF
TGTGCCAGCAGCCCCACAGGGGTCCCTAGCAATCAGCCCCAGCATTTT
>TRBV5-1|-|TRBJ2-5|14|-
CASSLATSKETQYF
TGCGCCAGCAGCTTGGCGACTAGTAAGGAGACCCAGTACTTC
>TRBV11-3|-|TRBJ2-3|14|few
CASNPGGRTDTQYF
TGTGCCAGCAACCCAGGGGGGCGCACAGATACGCAGTATTTT
>TRBV11-2|TRBD2|TRBJ2-3|18|-
CASRASGRVARRTDTQYF
TGTGCCAGCAGGGCAAGCGGGAGGGTAGCGAGAAGGACAGATACGCAGTATTTT
>TRBV5-1|TRBD1|TRBJ2-1|16|-
CASSLSRQGHGTEEFF
TGCGCCAGCAGCTTGTCGCGACAGGGGCACGGCACAGAGGAGTTCTTC
>TRBV7-9|-|TRBJ2-1|12|few
CASSYIAYEQFF
TGTGCCAGCAGCTATATAGCCTATGAGCAGTTCTTC
>TRBV14|-|TRBJ2-7|15|-
CASSHQRREDYEQYF
TGTGCCAGCAGCCACCAGAGGAGGGAGGACTACGAGCAGTACTTC
>TRBV4-1|-|TRBJ2-5|13|-
CASSQREQETQYF
TGCGCCAGCAGCCAGAGAGAGCAAGAGACCCAGTACTTC
>TRBV7-3|TRBD2|TRBJ2-7|19|-
CASSADPGGASGSSYEQYF
TGTGCCAGCAGCGCCGATCCTGGGGGGGCTAGCGGGAGTTCCTACGAGCAGTACTTC
>TRBV5-6|TRBD2|TRBJ2-5|18|-
CASSLLWREGLLRETQYF
TGTGCCAGCAGCTTGCTGTGGCGGGAGGGCCTTTTGCGAGAGACCCAGTACTTC
>TRBV5-1|TRBD2|TRBJ2-2|20|-
CASSLPGLANRYNNTGELFF
TGCGCCAGCAGCTTACCGGGACTAGCGAACAGATACAACAACACCGGGGAGCTGTTTTTT
>TRBV7-9|TRBD2|TRBJ2-3|16|-
CASSTSAGEGTDTQYF
TGTGCCAGCAGCACTAGCGCGGGGGAGGGCACAGATACGCAGTATTTT
>TRBV5-6|TRBD2|TRBJ2-1|19|-
CASSFSGTIGFSSYNEQFF
TGTGCCAGCAGCTTTTCAGGGACTATTGGTTTCAGCTCCTACAATGAGCAGTTCTTC
>TRBV5-8|-|TRBJ1-4|14|once
CASSLNFRHEKLFF
TGTGCCAGCAGCTTGAACTTCAGGCATGAAAAACTGTTTTTT
>TRBV27|TRBD2|TRBJ2-1|16|-
CASSSLLAGGRNEQFF
TGTGCCAGCAGTTCACTACTAGCGGGAGGGCGCAATGAGCAGTTCTTC
>TRBV10-3|-|TRBJ2-7|11|few
CAIGQQYEQYF
TGTGCCATCGGGCAGCAGTACGAGCAGTACTTC
>TRBV27|-|TRBJ2-7|16|-
CASSPRSDLVAYEQYF
TGTGCCAGCAGCCCCAGGTCGGACTTAGTAGCCTACGAGCAGTACTTC
>TRBV4-2|TRBD2|TRBJ2-3|20|-
CASSRAGLAVSQGDTDTQYF
TGTGCCAGCAGCCGCGCGGGACTAGCGGTTTCTCAGGGGGACACAGATACGCAGTATTTT
>TRBV7-2|TRBD1|TRBJ2-7|16|-
CASTFSPGQGVKEQYF
TGTGCCAGCACCTTCTCCCCGGGACAGGGGGTTAAAGAGCAGTACTTC
>TRBV7-2|TRBD2|TRBJ2-7|18|-
CASSLRLASGTKPYEQYF
TGTGCCAGCAGCCTCCGATTGGCTAGCGGGACAAAACCCTACGAGCAGTACTTC
>TRBV5-6|TRBD2|TRBJ2-1|14|once
CASNPKVAGVRQFF
TGTGCCAGCAACCCTAAGGTAGCGGGAGTAAGGCAGTTCTTC
>TRBV4-3|TRBD2|TRBJ2-1|19|-
CASSQEGVAGGHSFYEQFF
TGCGCCAGCAGCCAAGAGGGGGTAGCGGGAGGCCACTCATTCTATGAGCAGTTCTTC
>TRBV4-3|TRBD2|TRBJ2-2|19|-
CASSPSDPSSGQNTGELFF
TGCGCCAGCAGCCCTTCGGACCCCTCTAGCGGACAGAACACCGGGGAGCTGTTTTTT
>TRBV19|-|TRBJ2-7|13|-
CASRQGRTYEQYF
TGTGCCAGTAGACAGGGAAGGACCTACGAGCAGTACTTC
>TRBV10-3|TRBD2|TRBJ2-7|16|-
CAISGTSGLRPYEQYF
TGTGCCATCAGTGGTACTAGCGGACTCCGTCCCTACGAGCAGTACTTC
>TRBV14|TRBD1|TRBJ2-7|16|few
CASSQEVDRQIYEQYF
TGTGCCAGCAGCCAGGAGGTGGACAGGCAAATCTACGAGCAGTACTTC
>TRBV6-5|-|TRBJ2-5|15|-
CASSYRLVEWETQYF
TGTGCCAGCAGTTACCGTCTAGTGGAGTGGGAGACCCAGTACTTC
>TRBV6-1|-|TRBJ2-7|16|once
CASSEADVWSSYEQYF
TGTGCCAGCAGTGAAGCCGACGTTTGGAGCTCCTACGAGCAGTACTTC
>TRBV7-9|TRBD1|TRBJ2-7|13|-
CASSPPDRGEQYF
TGTGCCAGCAGCCCCCCGGACAGGGGTGAGCAGTACTTC
>TRBV6-6|TRBD1|TRBJ2-7|15|-
CASSYRNTGEYEQYF
TGTGCCAGCAGTTACCGGAATACAGGGGAATACGAGCAGTACTTC
>TRBV10-3|TRBD2|TRBJ2-2|18|-
CAISEPLAGGPGTGELFF
TGTGCCATCAGTGAGCCACTAGCGGGAGGGCCCGGTACCGGGGAGCTGTTTTTT
>TRBV19|TRBD1|TRBJ2-3|17|-
CASSIEKGARSTDTQYF
TGTGCCAGTAGTATAGAAAAGGGGGCGAGGTCCACAGATACGCAGTATTTT
>TRBV5-8|-|TRBJ2-4|14|-
CASRRTGPQNIQYF
TGTGCCAGCAGACGGACTGGACCCCAAAACATTCAGTACTTC
>TRBV5-4|TRBD1|TRBJ2-7|16|few
CASSRGRGQGIGEQYF
TGTGCCAGCAGCCGCGGACGAGGACAGGGGATCGGCGAGCAGTACTTC
>TRBV18|-|TRBJ2-2|21|-
CASSPIGLSGHPLPNTGELFF
TGTGCCAGCTCACCCATTGGGCTTTCGGGACACCCGTTGCCGAACACCGGGGAGCTGTTTTTT
>TRBV10-3|-|TRBJ1-5|14|few
CAISERGSNQPQHF
TGTGCCATCAGTGAACGGGGTAGCAATCAGCCCCAGCATTTT
>TRBV6-5|-|TRBJ1-2|16|few
CASSYSSPGLLYGYTF
TGTGCCAGCAGTTACTCATCCCCAGGCTTGCTCTATGGCTACACCTTC
>TRBV7-9|-|TRBJ2-7|15|-
CASSLQRDISYEQYF
TGTGCCAGCAGCCTCCAGAGGGACATCTCCTACGAGCAGTACTTC
>TRBV6-5|TRBD1|TRBJ1-2|15|-
CASRYPTGNTYGYTF
TGTGCCAGCAGGTACCCGACAGGGAACACCTATGGCTACACCTTC
>TRBV30|-|TRBJ2-7|14|-
CAWSVFRVSYEQYF
TGTGCCTGGAGTGTATTCAGGGTTTCCTACGAGCAGTACTTC
>TRBV4-3|TRBD1|TRBJ1-5|18|-
CASSQELGTANSNQPQHF
TGCGCCAGCAGCCAAGAATTAGGGACAGCAAATAGCAATCAGCCCCAGCATTTT
>TRBV28|-|TRBJ2-7|14|-
CASSLSRHIYEQYF
TGTGCCAGCAGTTTATCCCGACACATATACGAGCAGTACTTC
>TRBV7-9|-|TRBJ2-7|15|-
CASSFMRKGPYEQYF
TGTGCCAGCAGCTTTATGCGGAAGGGGCCCTACGAGCAGTACTTC
>TRBV27|TRBD2|TRBJ2-2|16|-
CASRPKGLAGGGELFF
TGTGCCAGCAGACCAAAGGGACTAGCGGGGGGCGGGGAGCTGTTTTTT
>TRBV6-1|TRBD2|TRBJ2-7|13|-
CASTGGWVYEQYF
TGTGCCAGCACGGGGGGTTGGGTCTACGAGCAGTACTTC
>TRBV5-6|-|TRBJ2-7|13|once
CASVGTWDYEQYF
TGTGCCAGCGTAGGGACTTGGGACTACGAGCAGTACTTC
>TRBV10-2|-|TRBJ2-5|10|once
CASFGETQYF
TGCGCCAGTTTCGGGGAGACCCAGTACTTC
>TRBV4-3|TRBD2|TRBJ2-3|17|-
CASSQGSSGSPSDTQYF
TGCGCCAGCAGCCAAGGTTCGAGCGGGAGCCCCTCAGATACGCAGTATTTT
>TRBV2|TRBD2|TRBJ2-1|18|-
CASSSDPGLAGFINEQFF
TGTGCCAGCAGTTCCGACCCGGGACTAGCGGGATTTATTAATGAGCAGTTCTTC
>TRBV4-3|-|TRBJ2-7|17|-
CASSQTLSSGGAHEQYF
TGCGCCAGCAGCCAAACCTTGAGTAGCGGAGGGGCCCACGAGCAGTACTTC
>TRBV5-1|TRBD1|TRBJ2-1|15|-
CASSSKRDRANEQFF
TGCGCCAGCAGCTCTAAACGCGACAGGGCCAATGAGCAGTTCTTC
>TRBV6-1|-|TRBJ1-6|14|-
CASIASSYNSPLHF
TGTGCCAGCATTGCCAGCTCCTATAATTCACCCCTCCACTTT
>TRBV4-3|-|TRBJ2-5|14|-
CASSQVQGGETQYF
TGCGCCAGCAGCCAAGTACAGGGCGGGGAGACCCAGTACTTC
>TRBV7-6|-|TRBJ2-7|16|-
CASSLVPIAVPYEQYF
TGTGCCAGCAGCTTAGTTCCCATAGCGGTCCCCTACGAGCAGTACTTC
>TRBV7-2|-|TRBJ2-1|15|-
CASIPSTLPYNEQFF
TGTGCCAGCATCCCAAGTACACTACCTTACAATGAGCAGTTCTTC